This entry is about one T cell receptor beta chain. The data were taken from a study of cytomegalovirus exposure and HLA in healthy donors. Looking at the study overall: Ancestry clustering placed around 81% of approximately 370 genotyped donors in the Caucasian-associated cluster.

CDR1 and CDR2 from the germline V gene are SGHAT and FQNNGV. V was clipped by 4 bases and J by 14 bases; unmatched bases: 8. This CDR3 comprises 14 residues. The PCR had 60 Vbeta and 13 Jbeta primers. Sequencing was performed with immunoSEQ multiplex PCR; in TCRdb, only in-frame clones are kept and a portion is missing. This table holds about 210,000 clones, about nine tenths found once. This TCR was recovered from a boy between 2 and 10 years old in good health and CMV-seronegative. The sequenced material came from PBMCs. V is TRBV11-2 and J is TRBJ1-6; 10 nucleotides agree with TRBD1. CDR3 in amino acids: CASSSPRGQGSLHF. CDR3 bases: TGTGCCAGCAGCTCTCCTCGGGGACAGGGGTCCCTCCACTTT.